Below are 25 T cell receptor beta chains sequenced from a single sample in a study of control samples from healthy donors and cancer patients. Generated by immunoSEQ multiplex PCR, the TCRdb table keeps only in-frame clones and is missing some. Of approximately 90,000 clones listed, approximately 84% are singletons. Sequencing was done on a sample of PBMCs. The receptors were gathered from a man aged 70 or older with lung cancer.

The chain employs TRBV7-2 and TRBJ1-1; TRBD1 might be the D (5 bases). Trimming took 1 base from V and 5 from J, leaving 23 bases between them. Per germline, CDR1 SGHTA and CDR2 FQGNSA. The CDR3 consists of 18 residues. The DNA of the CDR3 is TGTGCCAGCAGCTTAGTTGGGGGTCCAGGGACCCTGTCTACTGAAGCTTTCTTT. Protein sequence: CASSLVGGPGTLSTEAFF.

The gene calls are TRBV24-1 and TRBJ1-1; D is unclear. Trimming shortened V by 2 bases and J by 4 bases, and 10 bases separated the two germline ends. This CDR3 spans 14 amino acids. Germline V gene data show CDR1 as KGHDR and CDR2 as SFDVKD. The CDR3 region is CATSDSGLATEAFF. In DNA, the CDR3 is TGTGCCACCAGTGATTCCGGCCTAGCCACTGAAGCTTTCTTT.

This chain links TRBV5-1 with TRBJ2-7; D is uncertain. V was cut by 4 bases and J by 2 bases, with 7 bases left in between. In germline, CDR1 is SGHRS, CDR2 YFSETQ. There are 12 residues in the CDR3. CDR3 bases: TGCGCCAGCAGCACAAGGGCCTACGAGCAGTACTTC. Amino acids: CASSTRAYEQYF.

The rearrangement links TRBV19 to TRBJ2-6; D is uncertain. Trimming pared 5 bases from V and 0 bases from J, leaving 8 bases between. This CDR3 comprises 15 residues. Germline CDR1 reads LNHDA; CDR2 reads SQIVND (reference sequence). The CDR3 is CASSVADSGANVLTF. CDR3 nucleotide sequence: TGTGCCAGTAGTGTCGCAGACTCTGGGGCCAACGTCCTGACTTTC.

This clone was counted once. The chain couples TRBV5-6 to TRBJ2-1, with 9 bases aligning to TRBD2. Trimming at V came to 0 bases and at J to 6 bases, leaving 4 bases not matched to a gene. Germline V gene lookup returns CDR1 SGHDT and CDR2 YYEEEE. There are 15 residues in the CDR3. CDR3 in amino acids: CASSLGGGASNEQFF. The DNA of the CDR3 is TGTGCCAGCAGCTTGGGCGGGGGGGCCAGCAATGAGCAGTTCTTC.

The chain uses TRBV19 and TRBJ1-4, with TRBD1 identical over 10 bases. V shed 7 bases, J shed 7 bases, and the junction held 3 bases outside the gene matches. Germline V gene sequence: CDR1 LNHDA, CDR2 SQIVND (reference sequence). The CDR3 has 13 residues. The CDR3 reads CASTGTGVEKLFF. CDR3 DNA: TGTGCCAGTACAGGGACAGGGGTTGAAAAACTGTTTTTT.

The chain couples TRBV27 to TRBJ1-4; D not certain. Trimming removed 6 bases from V and 0 bases from J, with 11 bases in between. CDR1 is MNHEY, CDR2 SMNVEV, per germline (reference sequence). The CDR3 totals 15 residues. The DNA for the CDR3 is TGTGCCAGCAGGACCTCAAGTGCAACTAATGAAAAACTGTTTTTT. Its translation: CASRTSSATNEKLFF.

This clone was detected only once. The CDR3 loop is CASSIGLVRETQYF. The CDR3 DNA is TGTGCCAGCAGCATCGGACTAGTGCGTGAGACCCAGTACTTC. The chain uses TRBV9 and TRBJ2-5, with 7 bases identical to TRBD2. The trim removed 4 bases at V and 5 bases at J, leaving 8 bases unmatched. Germline CDR1 SGDLS, CDR2 YYNGEE. This CDR3 is 14 amino acids long. Combining the CDR3 with reference TRBV9 and TRBJ2-5 gives the whole variable domain DSGVTQTPKHLITATGQRVTLRCSPRSGDLSVYWYQQSLDQGLQFLIQYYNGEERAKGNILERFSAQQFPDLHSELNLSSLELGDSALYFCASSIGLVRETQYFGPGTRLLVL.

The genes are TRBV4-3 and TRBJ2-3; D unresolved. CDR1 and CDR2 (germline): LGHNA, YSLEER. The V and J ends lost 0 bases and 4 bases respectively, with 23 bases between them. The CDR3 runs to 19 residues. CDR3 protein: CASSQDPSVAGSVPDTQYF. CDR3 bases: TGCGCCAGCAGCCAAGATCCCAGCGTGGCAGGATCCGTCCCAGATACGCAGTATTTT.

This sequence joins TRBV27 and TRBJ2-1; D unresolved. The germline gives CDR1 MNHEY, CDR2 SMNVEV (reference sequence). Trimming pared 8 bases from V and 3 bases from J, leaving 5 bases between. CDR3 length equals 11 residues. DNA of the CDR3: TGTGCCAGCGGAAGCTACAATGAGCAGTTCTTC. Residues: CASGSYNEQFF.

The chain is built from TRBV5-5 and TRBJ1-1; D remains unclear. The CDR3 is 14 residues long. Trimming shortened V by 2 bases and J by 1 base, and 9 bases separated the two germline ends. Germline CDR1 reads SGHKS; CDR2 reads YYEKEE (reference sequence). The CDR3 spells CASSFAQRNTEAFF. In DNA form, the CDR3 reads TGTGCCAGCAGCTTTGCACAGAGGAACACTGAAGCTTTCTTT.

As concerns this clone: Additional DNA sequences in this sample encode the identical CDR3. The chain employs TRBV30 and TRBJ1-5, with 8 nucleotides matching TRBD1. Germline loops: CDR1 GTSNPN, CDR2 SVGIG (reference sequence). The junction had 6 bases not matched to a gene; V was cut back by 1 base and J by 7 bases. This CDR3 spans 14 amino acids. The CDR3 is CAWSEQGAGQPQHF. In DNA form, the CDR3 reads TGTGCCTGGAGTGAGCAGGGGGCCGGACAGCCCCAGCATTTT. Full variable domain (remainder filled in from reference TRBV30 and TRBJ1-5): SQTIHQWPATLVQPVGSPLSLECTVEGTSNPNLYWYRQAAGRGLQLLFYSVGIGQISSEVPQNLSASRPQDRQFILSSKKLLLSDSGFYLCAWSEQGAGQPQHFGDGTRLSIL.

This chain links TRBV10-1 with TRBJ1-2; a weak D match, TRBD1 (5 bases). V lost 4 bases, J lost 4 bases, and 10 bases lay in between. Germline V gene data show CDR1 as WNHNN and CDR2 as SYGVQD (reference sequence). This CDR3 contains 13 residues. For the CDR3, the DNA is TGCGCCAGCAGTGGTTCCGGGGGCTATGGCTACACCTTC. Translated, it gives CASSGSGGYGYTF.

This chain uses TRBV27 with TRBJ2-6; D is unresolved. Germline values: CDR1 MNHEY, CDR2 SMNVEV (reference sequence). This CDR3 comprises 19 residues. Trimming left V 2 bases short and J 0 bases short, with 17 bases between. CDR3 loop: CASSLKSAGNPSGANVLTF. The CDR3 nucleotides read TGTGCCAGCAGTTTAAAATCTGCAGGCAATCCCTCTGGGGCCAACGTCCTGACTTTC.

V gene TRBV19 combines with J gene TRBJ2-6, with no clear D. The CDR3 spans 14 residues. Germline V gene sequence: CDR1 LNHDA, CDR2 SQIVND (reference sequence). V was pared by 5 bases and J by 0 bases, with 5 bases between. Written as DNA, the CDR3 is TGTGCCAGTAGTCTGAGCTCTGGGGCCAACGTCCTGACTTTC. As protein: CASSLSSGANVLTF.

There are a few counts of this clone. This rearrangement joins TRBV11-3 to TRBJ2-1, with D possibly TRBD1 on 5 matching bases. Trimming took 0 bases from V and 9 from J, leaving 6 bases between them. CDR3 length equals 12 residues. Per the germline V gene, CDR1 is SGHNT and CDR2 is YENEEA. DNA of the CDR3: TGTGCCAGCAGCTTAGATCAGGGTGAGCAGTTCTTC. It encodes CASSLDQGEQFF.

The V call is TRBV30, the J call TRBJ2-2; 8 bases match TRBD2. CDR3 length: 16 amino acids. The germline V gene encodes CDR1 GTSNPN and CDR2 SVGIG (reference sequence). V lost 0 bases to trimming and J lost 0 bases; unmatched junction nucleotides: 3. The CDR3 nucleotides read TGTGCCTGGAGTGTCGGGCGGGGGGCGAACACCGGGGAGCTGTTTTTT. This sequence encodes CAWSVGRGANTGELFF.

The gene calls are TRBV7-2 and TRBJ1-4; possible D gene TRBD1, 5 bases. Trimming left V 2 bases short and J 7 bases short, with 11 bases between. CDR3 length equals 14 residues. Germline V gives CDR1 SGHTA, CDR2 FQGNSA. The CDR3 is CASSLPGGGEKLFF. In DNA form, the CDR3 reads TGTGCCAGCAGCTTACCGGGGGGAGGTGAAAAACTGTTTTTT.

The genes are TRBV19 and TRBJ2-7, with TRBD2 matching 7 bases. This CDR3 has 15 residues. CDR1 and CDR2 from the germline V gene are LNHDA and SQIVND (reference sequence). With V trimmed by 3 bases and J by 5 bases, 10 bases remained unmatched. The CDR3 bases are TGTGCCAGTAGTATTCGGGAAGCGGGGAAGGACGAGCAGTACTTC. It encodes CASSIREAGKDEQYF. The whole variable domain, filled in from reference TRBV19 and TRBJ2-7, reads DGGITQSPKYLFRKEGQNVTLSCEQNLNHDAMYWYRQDPGQGLRLIYYSQIVNDFQKGDIAEGYSVSREKKESFPLTVTSAQKNPTAFYLCASSIREAGKDEQYFGPGTRLTVT.

The genes are TRBV7-9 and TRBJ2-7, with D perhaps matching TRBD1 (5 bases). With 5 bases removed from V and 4 bases from J, the gap between germline ends came to 15 bases. The CDR3 length is 14 residues. Germline V lookup: CDR1 SEHNR, CDR2 FQNEAQ (reference sequence). The CDR3 coding sequence is TGTGCCAGCAGCCCTTATCCTAGGGGATACGAGCAGTACTTC. Its protein product is CASSPYPRGYEQYF.

This clone was observed a single time. The chain is built from TRBV5-4 and TRBJ2-3; 8 bases match TRBD2. The V segment lost 4 bases and the J segment 2 bases; nucleotides outside the gene matches: 9. The CDR3 runs 16 residues. CDR1 and CDR2 (germline): SGHNT, YYREEE (reference sequence). CDR3 in DNA: TGTGCCAGCAGCCCGGGAGGGGCGGGGATCACAGATACGCAGTATTTT. Translated, it gives CASSPGGAGITDTQYF.

CDR3 DNA: TGTGCCAGCAGCCCGAGAAGACCGACAGGGGCCTCTGGAAACACCATATATTTT. Translated: CASSPRRPTGASGNTIYF. The V gene is TRBV3-1 (or the pseudogene TRBV3-2), the J gene TRBJ1-3; 8 nucleotides line up with TRBD1. The ends lost 4 bases at V and 0 bases at J; junction bases unmatched: 11. CDR1 LGHDT and CDR2 YNNKEL come from the germline V gene (reference sequence). The CDR3 sequence is 18 residues long.

The chain recombines TRBV28 with TRBJ2-1; D possibly matches TRBD1 or TRBD2 (6 bases each). The CDR3 loop spans 13 amino acids. Germline V lookup: CDR1 MDHEN, CDR2 SYDVKM. Trimming removed 7 bases at V and 8 bases at J, with 15 bases between. Here the CDR3 reads CASTTPGAYEQFF. The CDR3 coding sequence is TGTGCCAGCACCACCCCGGGGGCGTATGAGCAGTTCTTC.

This chain links TRBV18 with TRBJ1-2; D is unclear. The CDR3 spans 12 residues. Trimming cost V 2 bases and J 7 bases, with 8 bases left between them. Germline CDR1 is KGHSH and CDR2 is LQKENI. CDR3 amino acids: CASSPKKGGYTF. The CDR3 DNA sequence: TGTGCCAGCTCACCAAAAAAGGGTGGCTACACCTTC.

The rearrangement uses TRBV28 and TRBJ2-7, with TRBD2 as a possible D gene (6 bases). The CDR3 runs 14 residues. Germline CDR1 and CDR2: MDHEN and SYDVKM. The germline V and J ends were trimmed by 7 bases and 2 bases, with 15 bases remaining between them. The CDR3 here is CASKIGGVTYEQYF. The CDR3 DNA reads TGTGCCAGCAAGATCGGAGGGGTTACCTACGAGCAGTACTTC.